Detailed here is one T cell receptor beta chain. Its antigen is still unknown. Qualities for individual bases were not recorded, and no much larger clone is one base off. Sequencing was carried out with an Illumina HiSeq 2500. Quantitative 5'-RACE with molecular barcodes was the method used to prepare the TCR beta libraries. As for the original processing: To identify disease-linked TCR variants, a new computational method was used, one built on a probabilistic model of VDJ rearrangement. TCRdb trimmed public reads at Q25 via fastp, called clones via MiXCR and kept in-frame beta chains. Rows are unified per CDR3 protein, each entry keeping the most common DNA and genes. TCRdb, not the authors, supplied the V and J calls. This sample lists about 420,000 distinct CDR3 sequences; 20% to 25% were detected once. 15% to 20% of the sample is taken by the ten largest. This specimen belongs to a study of CD8 T cells in ankylosing spondylitis (dated by TCRdb to about 2017). In the study overall: To find TCR variants linked to disease, the study profiled T cell receptor beta repertoires in ankylosing spondylitis patients and healthy donors. The whole study cohort included 85 to 120 healthy donors and 25 ankylosing spondylitis patients. Peripheral blood was sampled, and synovial fluid was additionally collected from ankylosing spondylitis patients.

The research as a whole found: Some motif variants had previously been reported in the synovial fluid and blood of reactive arthritis patients, which suggests shared mechanisms of disease initiation. Blood from ankylosing spondylitis patients appeared to be characterized by a TCR beta motif made up of under 10 highly homologous amino acid variants. In peripheral blood, the disease-linked clones were found at relatively low frequencies and had a CD8+ phenotype. According to the report, matched synovial fluid samples from ankylosing spondylitis patients were significantly enriched for the disease-linked clones.

The TCR comes from a male donor with ankylosing spondylitis. Sequenced input: blood, either unsorted or a sorted T cell fraction (not recorded which).

DNA sequence: TGTGCCAGCAGCTTCCCCGGGACAGAATACGAGTTCTTC. This translates into CASSFPGTEYEFF. This chain is built from TRBV7-9 and TRBJ2-1; TRBD1 matches 7 bases in the middle. Unmatched junction bases come to 10, with V trimmed by 3 bases and J by 14 bases. Taken from the germline V gene (reference sequence), the CDR1 and CDR2 loops are SEHNR and FQNEAQ. Including cysteine and phenylalanine, the CDR3 has 13 amino acids. This entry keeps only the CDR3 DNA: 39 bases, framed from base 1. The entire variable domain, with the stretches around the CDR3 drawn from the reference TRBV7-9 and TRBJ2-1 proteins, is DTGVSQNPRHKITKRGQNVTFRCDPISEHNRLYWYRQTLGQGPEFLTYFQNEAQLEKSRLLSDRFSAERPKGSFSTLEIQRTEQGDSAMYLCASSFPGTEYEFFGPGTRLTVL.